The 5 T cell receptor beta chains in this list originate from one sample, sequenced in a study of cytomegalovirus exposure and HLA in healthy donors. The study ran its PCR with 60 Vbeta and 13 Jbeta primers. Profiled with immunoSEQ multiplex PCR; TCRdb holds only in-frame clones, not every one. The data show some 200,000 clones, just under 70% seen once. What was sequenced was PBMCs. The receptors were gathered from a man aged 35 to 55 in good health and CMV-seropositive.

J is TRBJ2-2 and V is TRBV27, with TRBD1 as a possible D gene (5 bases). The germline V and J ends were trimmed by 2 bases and 0 bases, with 13 bases remaining between them. Germline CDR1 is MNHEY and CDR2 is SMNVEV (reference sequence). The CDR3 contains 17 residues. CDR3 DNA: TGTGCCAGCAGTTTAAGGTGGGGCAGTGCGAACACCGGGGAGCTGTTTTTT. It yields the protein CASSLRWGSANTGELFF.

The chain recombines TRBV6-5 with TRBJ2-7, with 13 bases that match TRBD2. V shed 6 bases, J shed 7 bases, and the junction held 9 bases outside the gene matches. This CDR3 region has 15 residues. Per the germline V gene, CDR1 is MNHEY and CDR2 is SVGAGI. In DNA, the CDR3 is TGTGCCAGCAGACCCACTAGCGGGGGGGCTCAAGAGCAGTACTTC. Encoded protein: CASRPTSGGAQEQYF.

This rearrangement joins TRBV6-5 to TRBJ1-5, with 7 bases lining up with TRBD1. With V trimmed by 8 bases and J by 2 bases, 6 bases remained unmatched. CDR1 MNHEY and CDR2 SVGAGI come from the germline V gene. CDR3 length equals 14 residues. CDR3 protein: CASRDSRGNQPQHF. Here the CDR3 DNA reads TGTGCCAGCCGGGACAGCCGGGGCAATCAGCCCCAGCATTTT.

The rearrangement uses TRBV10-1 and TRBJ2-1; TRBD1 might be the D (5 bases). From germline, CDR1 is WNHNN and CDR2 SYGVQD (reference sequence). Trimming left V 4 bases short and J 9 bases short, with 16 bases between. The CDR3 consists of 14 residues. The CDR3 loop is CASSVSGYGVEQFF. In DNA form, the CDR3 reads TGCGCCAGCAGTGTATCAGGGTATGGTGTTGAGCAGTTCTTC.

The chain joins TRBV6-5 to TRBJ2-3; D is undetermined. Germline loops: CDR1 MNHEY, CDR2 SVGAGI. This CDR3 is 13 amino acids long. Trimming took 2 bases from V and 4 from J, leaving 7 bases between them. CDR3 nucleotide sequence: TGTGCCAGCAGTTACCTAGTGCCAGATACGCAGTATTTT. Protein product: CASSYLVPDTQYF.